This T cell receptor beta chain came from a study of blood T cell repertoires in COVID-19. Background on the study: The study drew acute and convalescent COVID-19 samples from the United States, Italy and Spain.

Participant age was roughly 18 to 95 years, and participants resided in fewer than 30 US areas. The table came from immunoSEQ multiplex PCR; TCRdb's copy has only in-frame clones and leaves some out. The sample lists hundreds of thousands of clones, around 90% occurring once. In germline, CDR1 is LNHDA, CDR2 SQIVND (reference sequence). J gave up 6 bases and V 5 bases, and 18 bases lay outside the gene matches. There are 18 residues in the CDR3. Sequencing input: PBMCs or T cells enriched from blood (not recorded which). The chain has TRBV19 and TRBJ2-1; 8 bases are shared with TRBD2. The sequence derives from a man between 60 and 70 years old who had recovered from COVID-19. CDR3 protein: CASSSALTPSGSFNEQFF. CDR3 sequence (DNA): TGTGCCAGTAGTTCGGCGTTAACCCCAAGCGGGAGTTTCAATGAGCAGTTCTTC.